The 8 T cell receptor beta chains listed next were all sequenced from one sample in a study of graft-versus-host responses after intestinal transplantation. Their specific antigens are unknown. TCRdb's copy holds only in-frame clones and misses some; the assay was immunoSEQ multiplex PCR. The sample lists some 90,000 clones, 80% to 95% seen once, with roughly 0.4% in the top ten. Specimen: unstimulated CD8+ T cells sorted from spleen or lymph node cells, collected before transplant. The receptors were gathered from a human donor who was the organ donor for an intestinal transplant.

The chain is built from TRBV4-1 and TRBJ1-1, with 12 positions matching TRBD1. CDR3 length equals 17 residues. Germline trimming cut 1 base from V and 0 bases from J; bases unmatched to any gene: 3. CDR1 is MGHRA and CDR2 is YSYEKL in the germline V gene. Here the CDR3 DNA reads TGCGCCAGCAGCCAAGGGGGACAGGGGGCCATGAACACTGAAGCTTTCTTT. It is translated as CASSQGGQGAMNTEAFF.

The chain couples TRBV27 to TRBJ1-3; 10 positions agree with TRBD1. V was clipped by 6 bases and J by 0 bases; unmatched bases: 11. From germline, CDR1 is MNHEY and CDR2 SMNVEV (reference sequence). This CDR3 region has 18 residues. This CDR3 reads CASRTLSGTGASGNTIYF. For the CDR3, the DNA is TGTGCCAGCAGAACGCTTTCCGGGACAGGGGCCTCTGGAAACACCATATATTTT.

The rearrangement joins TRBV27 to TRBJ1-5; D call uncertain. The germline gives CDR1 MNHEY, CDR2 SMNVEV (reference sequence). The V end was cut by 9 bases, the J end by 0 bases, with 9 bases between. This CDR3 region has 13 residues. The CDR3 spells CASADYSNQPQHF. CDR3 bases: TGTGCCAGTGCGGATTATAGCAATCAGCCCCAGCATTTT.

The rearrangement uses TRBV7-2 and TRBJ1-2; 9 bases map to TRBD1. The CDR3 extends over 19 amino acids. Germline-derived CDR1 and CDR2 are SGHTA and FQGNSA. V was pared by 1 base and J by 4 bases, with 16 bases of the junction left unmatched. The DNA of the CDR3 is TGTGCCAGCAGCTTAGTAGCCACTATTTCGGGACAGGGCATCTATGGCTACACCTTC. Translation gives CASSLVATISGQGIYGYTF.

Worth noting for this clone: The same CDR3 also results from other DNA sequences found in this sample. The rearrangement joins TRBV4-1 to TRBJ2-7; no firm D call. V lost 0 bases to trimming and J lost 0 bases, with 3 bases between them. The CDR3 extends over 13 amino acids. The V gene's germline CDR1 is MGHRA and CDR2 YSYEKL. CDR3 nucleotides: TGCGCCAGCAGCCAAGATCGCTCCTACGAGCAGTACTTC. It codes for CASSQDRSYEQYF.

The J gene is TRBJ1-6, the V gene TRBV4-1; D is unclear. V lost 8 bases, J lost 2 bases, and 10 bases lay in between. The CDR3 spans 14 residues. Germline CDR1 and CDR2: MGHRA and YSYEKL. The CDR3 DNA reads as TGCGCCAGCGGTAACAGCCCCTATAATTCACCCCTCCACTTT. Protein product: CASGNSPYNSPLHF.

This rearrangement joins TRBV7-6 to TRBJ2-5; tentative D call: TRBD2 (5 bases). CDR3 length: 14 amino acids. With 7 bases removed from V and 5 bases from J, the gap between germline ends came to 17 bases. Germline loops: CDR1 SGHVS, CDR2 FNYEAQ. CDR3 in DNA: TGTGCCAGCAACGATGGACTGAACGGGGAGACCCAGTACTTC. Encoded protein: CASNDGLNGETQYF.

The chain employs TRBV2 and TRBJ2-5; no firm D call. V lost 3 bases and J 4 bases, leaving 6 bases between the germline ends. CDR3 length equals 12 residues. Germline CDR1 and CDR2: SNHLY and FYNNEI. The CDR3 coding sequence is TGTGCCAGCAGTGATCCGGTAGAGACCCAGTACTTC. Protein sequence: CASSDPVETQYF.